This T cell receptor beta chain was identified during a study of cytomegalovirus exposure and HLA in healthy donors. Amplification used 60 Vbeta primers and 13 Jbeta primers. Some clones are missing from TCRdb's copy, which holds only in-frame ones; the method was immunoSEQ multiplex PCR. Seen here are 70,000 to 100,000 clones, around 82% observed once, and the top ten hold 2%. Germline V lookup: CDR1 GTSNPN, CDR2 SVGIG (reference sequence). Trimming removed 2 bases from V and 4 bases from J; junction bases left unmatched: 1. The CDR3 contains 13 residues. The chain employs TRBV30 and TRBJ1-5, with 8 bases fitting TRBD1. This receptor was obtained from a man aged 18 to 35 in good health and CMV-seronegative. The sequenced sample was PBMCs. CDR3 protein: CAWSRQGNQPQHF. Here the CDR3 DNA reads TGTGCCTGGAGTCGACAGGGGAATCAGCCCCAGCATTTT.